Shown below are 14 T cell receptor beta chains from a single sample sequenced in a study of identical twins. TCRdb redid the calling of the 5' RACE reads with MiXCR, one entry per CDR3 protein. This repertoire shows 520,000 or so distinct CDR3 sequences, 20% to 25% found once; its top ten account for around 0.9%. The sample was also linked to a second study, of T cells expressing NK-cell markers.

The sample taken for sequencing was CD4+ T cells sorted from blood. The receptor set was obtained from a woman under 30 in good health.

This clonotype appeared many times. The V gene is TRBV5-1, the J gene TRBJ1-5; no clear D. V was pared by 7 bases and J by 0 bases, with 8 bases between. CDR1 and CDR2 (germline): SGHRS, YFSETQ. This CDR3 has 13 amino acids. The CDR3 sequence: CASSADSNQPQHF. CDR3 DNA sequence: TGCGCCAGCTCTGCGGATAGCAATCAGCCCCAGCATTTT.

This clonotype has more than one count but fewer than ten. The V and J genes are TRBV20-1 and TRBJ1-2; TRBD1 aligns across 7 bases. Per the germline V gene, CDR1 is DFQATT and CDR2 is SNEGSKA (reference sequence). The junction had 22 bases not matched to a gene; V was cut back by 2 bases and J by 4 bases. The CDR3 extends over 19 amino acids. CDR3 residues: CSARSTRPLPGQWSYGYTF. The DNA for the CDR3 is TGCAGTGCTAGATCTACCCGCCCCCTTCCGGGACAGTGGAGCTATGGCTACACCTTC.

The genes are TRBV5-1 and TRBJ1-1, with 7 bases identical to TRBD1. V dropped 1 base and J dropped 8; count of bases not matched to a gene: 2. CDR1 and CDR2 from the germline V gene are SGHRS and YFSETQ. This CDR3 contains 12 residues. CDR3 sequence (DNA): TGCGCCAGCAGCTTGTTACAGGGGGAAGCTTTCTTT. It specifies CASSLLQGEAFF.

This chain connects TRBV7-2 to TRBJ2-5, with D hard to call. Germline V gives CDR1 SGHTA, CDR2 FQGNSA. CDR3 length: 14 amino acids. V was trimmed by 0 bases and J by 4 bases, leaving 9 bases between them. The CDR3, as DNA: TGTGCCAGCAGCTTAGCGGGAATGAGAGAGACCCAGTACTTC. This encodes CASSLAGMRETQYF.

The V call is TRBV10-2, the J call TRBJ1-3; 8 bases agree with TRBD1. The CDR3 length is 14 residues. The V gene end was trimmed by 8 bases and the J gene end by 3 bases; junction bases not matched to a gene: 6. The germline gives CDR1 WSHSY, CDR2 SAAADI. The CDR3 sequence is CASLDRGGGNTIYF. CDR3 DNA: TGCGCCAGCCTCGACAGGGGCGGTGGAAACACCATATATTTT.

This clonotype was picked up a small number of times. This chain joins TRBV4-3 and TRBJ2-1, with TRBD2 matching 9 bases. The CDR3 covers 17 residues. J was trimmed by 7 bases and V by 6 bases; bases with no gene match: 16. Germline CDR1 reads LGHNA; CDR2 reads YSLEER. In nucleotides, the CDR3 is TGCGCCAGCAGTTCCAAAGCTCTAGCGGGAAATGGGAATGAGCAGTTCTTC. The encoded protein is CASSSKALAGNGNEQFF.

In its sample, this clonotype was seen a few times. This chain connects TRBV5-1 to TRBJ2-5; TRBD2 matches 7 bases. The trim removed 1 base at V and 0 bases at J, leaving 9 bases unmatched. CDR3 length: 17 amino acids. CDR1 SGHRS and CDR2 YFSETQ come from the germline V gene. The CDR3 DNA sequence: TGCGCCAGCAGCTTGTTCGGGTTAGCGGGTTACCAAGAGACCCAGTACTTC. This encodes CASSLFGLAGYQETQYF.

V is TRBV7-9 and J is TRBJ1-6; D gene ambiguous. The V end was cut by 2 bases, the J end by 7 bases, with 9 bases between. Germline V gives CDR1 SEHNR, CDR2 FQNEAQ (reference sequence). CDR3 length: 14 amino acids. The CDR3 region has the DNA TGTGCCAGCAGCTTAAACAGTAGGAATTCACCCCTCCACTTT. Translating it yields CASSLNSRNSPLHF.

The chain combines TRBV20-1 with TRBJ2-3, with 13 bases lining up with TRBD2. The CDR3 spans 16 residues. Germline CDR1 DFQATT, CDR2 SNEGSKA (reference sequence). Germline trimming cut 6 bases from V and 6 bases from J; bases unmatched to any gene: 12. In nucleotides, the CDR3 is TGCAGTGCCAAAACAACTAGCGGGGGGGCAGGGGATACGCAGTATTTT. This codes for CSAKTTSGGAGDTQYF.

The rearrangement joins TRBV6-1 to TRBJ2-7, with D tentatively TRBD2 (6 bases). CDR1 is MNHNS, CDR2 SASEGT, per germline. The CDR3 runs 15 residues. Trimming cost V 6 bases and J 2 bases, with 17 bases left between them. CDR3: CASRSHRGAAYEQYF. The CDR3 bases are TGTGCCAGCAGATCCCATCGCGGGGCGGCCTACGAGCAGTACTTC.

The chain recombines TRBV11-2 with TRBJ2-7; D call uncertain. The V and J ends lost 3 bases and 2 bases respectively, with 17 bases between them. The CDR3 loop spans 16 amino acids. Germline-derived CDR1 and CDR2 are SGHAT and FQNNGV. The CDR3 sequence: CASSFPKRARTYEQYF. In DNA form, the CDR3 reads TGTGCCAGCAGCTTCCCCAAAAGGGCACGTACCTACGAGCAGTACTTC.

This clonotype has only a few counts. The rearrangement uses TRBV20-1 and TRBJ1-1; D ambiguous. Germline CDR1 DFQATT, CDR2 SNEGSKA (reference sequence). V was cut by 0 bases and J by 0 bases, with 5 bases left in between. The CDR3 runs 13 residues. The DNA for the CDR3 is TGCAGTGCTAGAGATTCGATGAACACTGAAGCTTTCTTT. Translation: CSARDSMNTEAFF.

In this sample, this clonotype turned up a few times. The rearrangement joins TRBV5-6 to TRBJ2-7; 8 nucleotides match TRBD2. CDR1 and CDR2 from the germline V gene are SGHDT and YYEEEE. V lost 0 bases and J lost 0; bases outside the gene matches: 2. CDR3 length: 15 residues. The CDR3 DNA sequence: TGTGCCAGCAGCTTGGCGACTAGCGTCTCCTACGAGCAGTACTTC. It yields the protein CASSLATSVSYEQYF.

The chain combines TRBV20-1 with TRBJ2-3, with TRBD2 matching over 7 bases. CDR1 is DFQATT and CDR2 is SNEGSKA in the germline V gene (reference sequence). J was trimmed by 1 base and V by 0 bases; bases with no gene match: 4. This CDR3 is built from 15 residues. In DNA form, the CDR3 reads TGCAGTGCTAGAGATACGCTAGCGGGCACAGATACGCAGTATTTT. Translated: CSARDTLAGTDTQYF.